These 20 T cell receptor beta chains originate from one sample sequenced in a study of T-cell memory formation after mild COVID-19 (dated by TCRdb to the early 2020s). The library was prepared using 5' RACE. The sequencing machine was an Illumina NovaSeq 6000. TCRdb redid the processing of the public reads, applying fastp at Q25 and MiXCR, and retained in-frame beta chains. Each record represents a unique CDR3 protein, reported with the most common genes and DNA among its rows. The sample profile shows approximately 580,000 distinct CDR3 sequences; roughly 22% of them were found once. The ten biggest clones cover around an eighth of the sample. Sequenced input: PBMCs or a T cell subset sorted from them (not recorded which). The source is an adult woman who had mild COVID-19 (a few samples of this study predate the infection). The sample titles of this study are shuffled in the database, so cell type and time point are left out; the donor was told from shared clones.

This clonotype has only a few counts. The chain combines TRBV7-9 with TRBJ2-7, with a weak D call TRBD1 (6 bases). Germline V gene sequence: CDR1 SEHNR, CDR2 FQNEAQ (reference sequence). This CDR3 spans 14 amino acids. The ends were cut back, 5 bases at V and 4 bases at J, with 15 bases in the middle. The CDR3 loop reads CASSQAGTTYEQYF. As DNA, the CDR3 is TGTGCCAGCAGCCAGGCCGGGACAACTTACGAGCAGTACTTC.

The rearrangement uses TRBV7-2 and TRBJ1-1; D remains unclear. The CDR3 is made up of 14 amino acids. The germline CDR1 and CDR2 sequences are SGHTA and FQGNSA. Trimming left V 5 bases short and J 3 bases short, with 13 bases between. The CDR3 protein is CASSPDRTDTEAFF. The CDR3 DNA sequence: TGTGCCAGCAGCCCCGACCGGACCGACACTGAAGCTTTCTTT.

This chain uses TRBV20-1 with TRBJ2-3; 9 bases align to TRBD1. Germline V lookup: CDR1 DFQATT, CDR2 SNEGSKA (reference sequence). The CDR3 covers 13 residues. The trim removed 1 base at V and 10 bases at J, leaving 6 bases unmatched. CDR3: CSARGVRDRAQYF. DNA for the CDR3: TGCAGTGCTAGAGGGGTGCGGGACAGGGCGCAGTATTTT.

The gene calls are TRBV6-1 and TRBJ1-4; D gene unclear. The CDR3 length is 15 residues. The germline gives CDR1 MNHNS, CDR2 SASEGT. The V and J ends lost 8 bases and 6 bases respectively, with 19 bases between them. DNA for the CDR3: TGTGCCAGCCTTCCGTATAGGGAATTAGATGAAAAACTGTTTTTT. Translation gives CASLPYRELDEKLFF.

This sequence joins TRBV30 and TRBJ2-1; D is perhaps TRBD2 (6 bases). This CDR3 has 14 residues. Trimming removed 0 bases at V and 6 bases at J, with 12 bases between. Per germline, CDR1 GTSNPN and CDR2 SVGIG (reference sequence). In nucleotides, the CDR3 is TGTGCCTGGAGTGTATTTTGGGGAGGCAATGAGCAGTTCTTC. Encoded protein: CAWSVFWGGNEQFF.

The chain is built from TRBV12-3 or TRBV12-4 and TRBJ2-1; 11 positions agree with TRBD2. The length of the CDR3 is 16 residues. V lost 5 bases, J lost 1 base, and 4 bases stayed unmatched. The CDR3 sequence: CASSPSGGLSYNEQFF. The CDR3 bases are TGTGCCAGCAGTCCTAGCGGGGGGCTGTCCTACAATGAGCAGTTCTTC.

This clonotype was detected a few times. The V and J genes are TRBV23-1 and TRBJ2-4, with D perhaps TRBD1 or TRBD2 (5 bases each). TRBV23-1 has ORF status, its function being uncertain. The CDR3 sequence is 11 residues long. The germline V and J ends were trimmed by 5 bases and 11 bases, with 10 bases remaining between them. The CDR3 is CASSCRGVQYF. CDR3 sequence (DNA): TGCGCCAGCAGTTGCCGGGGCGTTCAGTACTTC.

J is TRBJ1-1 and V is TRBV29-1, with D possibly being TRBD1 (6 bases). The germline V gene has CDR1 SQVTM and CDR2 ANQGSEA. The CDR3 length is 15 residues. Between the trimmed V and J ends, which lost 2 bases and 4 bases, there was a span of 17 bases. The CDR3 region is CSVERWGQGSTEAFF. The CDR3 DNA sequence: TGCAGCGTTGAACGTTGGGGGCAGGGAAGCACTGAAGCTTTCTTT. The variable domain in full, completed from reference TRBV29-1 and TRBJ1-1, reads SAVISQKPSRDICQRGTSLTIQCQVDSQVTMMFWYRQQPGQSLTLIATANQGSEATYESGFVIDKFPISRPNLTFSTLTVSNMSPEDSSIYLCSVERWGQGSTEAFFGQGTRLTVV.

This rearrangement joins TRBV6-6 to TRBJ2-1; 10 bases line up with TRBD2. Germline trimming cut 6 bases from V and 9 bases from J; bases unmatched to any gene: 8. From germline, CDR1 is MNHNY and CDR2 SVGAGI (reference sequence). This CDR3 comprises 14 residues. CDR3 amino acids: CASRQREGQGEQFF. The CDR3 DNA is TGTGCCAGCAGGCAGCGGGAGGGCCAGGGTGAGCAGTTCTTC.

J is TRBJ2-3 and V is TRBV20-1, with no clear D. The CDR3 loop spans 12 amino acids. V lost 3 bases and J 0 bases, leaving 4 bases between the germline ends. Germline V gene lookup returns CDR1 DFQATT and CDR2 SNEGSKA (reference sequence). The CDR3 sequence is CSASRSTDTQYF. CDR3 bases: TGCAGTGCTAGTAGGAGCACAGATACGCAGTATTTT.

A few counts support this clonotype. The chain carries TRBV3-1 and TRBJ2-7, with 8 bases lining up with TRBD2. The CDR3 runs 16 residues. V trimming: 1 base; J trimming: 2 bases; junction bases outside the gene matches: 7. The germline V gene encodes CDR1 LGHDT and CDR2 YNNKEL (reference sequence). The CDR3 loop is CASSQVRSGRPYEQYF. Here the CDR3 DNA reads TGTGCCAGCAGCCAAGTGCGAAGCGGGAGACCCTACGAGCAGTACTTC.

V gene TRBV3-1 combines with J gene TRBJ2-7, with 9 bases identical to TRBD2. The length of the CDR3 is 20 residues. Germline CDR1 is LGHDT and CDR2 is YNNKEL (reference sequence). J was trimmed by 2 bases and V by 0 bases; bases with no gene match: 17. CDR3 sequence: CASSQETASWREGPTYEQYF. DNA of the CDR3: TGTGCCAGCAGCCAAGAAACCGCGTCTTGGCGGGAGGGCCCCACCTACGAGCAGTACTTC.

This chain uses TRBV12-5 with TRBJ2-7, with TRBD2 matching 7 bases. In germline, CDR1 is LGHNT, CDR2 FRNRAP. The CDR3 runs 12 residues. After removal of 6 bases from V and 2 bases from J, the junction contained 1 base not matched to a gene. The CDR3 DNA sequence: TGTGCTAGTGGCGCGGGAGCCTACGAGCAGTACTTC. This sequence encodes CASGAGAYEQYF.

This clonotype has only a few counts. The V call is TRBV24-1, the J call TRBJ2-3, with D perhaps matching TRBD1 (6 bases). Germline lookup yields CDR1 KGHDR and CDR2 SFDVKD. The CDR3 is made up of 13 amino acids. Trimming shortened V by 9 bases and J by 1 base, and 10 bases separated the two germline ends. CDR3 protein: CATAWTGTDTQYF. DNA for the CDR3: TGTGCCACCGCTTGGACAGGCACAGATACGCAGTATTTT.

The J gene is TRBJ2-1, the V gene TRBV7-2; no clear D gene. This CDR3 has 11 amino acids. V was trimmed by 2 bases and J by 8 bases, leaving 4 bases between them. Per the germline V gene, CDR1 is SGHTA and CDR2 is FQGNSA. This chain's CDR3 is CASSLMYEQFF. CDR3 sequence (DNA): TGTGCCAGCAGCTTAATGTATGAGCAGTTCTTC.

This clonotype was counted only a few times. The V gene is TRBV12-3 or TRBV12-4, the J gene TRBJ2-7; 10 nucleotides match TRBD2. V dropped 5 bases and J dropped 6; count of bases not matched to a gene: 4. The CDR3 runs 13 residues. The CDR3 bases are TGTGCCAGCAGTACTAGCGGGACTGGCGAGCAGTACTTC. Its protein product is CASSTSGTGEQYF.

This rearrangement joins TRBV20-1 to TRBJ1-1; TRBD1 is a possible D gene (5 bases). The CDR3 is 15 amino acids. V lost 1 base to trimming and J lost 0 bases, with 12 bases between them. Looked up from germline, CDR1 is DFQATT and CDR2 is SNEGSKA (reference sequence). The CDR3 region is CSARGEGALNTEAFF. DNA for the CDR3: TGCAGTGCTAGAGGAGAAGGGGCGCTGAACACTGAAGCTTTCTTT.

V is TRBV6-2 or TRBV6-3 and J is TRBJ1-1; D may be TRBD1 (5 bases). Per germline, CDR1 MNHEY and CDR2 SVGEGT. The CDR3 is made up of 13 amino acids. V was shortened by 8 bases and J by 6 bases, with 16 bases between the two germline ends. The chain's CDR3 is CASGVPGLPEAFF. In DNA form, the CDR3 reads TGTGCCAGCGGAGTTCCAGGGTTACCTGAAGCTTTCTTT.

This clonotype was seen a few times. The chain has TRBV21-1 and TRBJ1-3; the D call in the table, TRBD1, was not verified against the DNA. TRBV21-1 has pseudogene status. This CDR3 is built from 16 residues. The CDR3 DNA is TGTGCCAGCAGCAAAGTTGGGGACGAAACTGGAAACACCATATATTTT. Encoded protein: CASSKVGDETGNTIYF.

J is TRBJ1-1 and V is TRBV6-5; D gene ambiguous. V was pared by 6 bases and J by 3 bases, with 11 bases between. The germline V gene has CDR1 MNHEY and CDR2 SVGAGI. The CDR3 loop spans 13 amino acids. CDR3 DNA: TGTGCCAGCAGGGAGACTGCGGACACTGAAGCTTTCTTT. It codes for CASRETADTEAFF.